Listed here is a single T cell receptor (beta chain). The antigen is unknown. The sample belongs to a study of a mutant IDH1 vaccine in newly diagnosed glioma. The repertoire was sequenced with immunoSEQ multiplex PCR; TCRdb's copy has only in-frame clones and lacks some. The repertoire holds 50,000 to 70,000 clones, with 80% to 85% as singletons. Time point here: week 35, safety follow-up. Each vaccine dose was 300 ug of mutant IDH1 20-mer peptide, with topical imiquimod. The input for sequencing was PBMCs, taken from a glioma patient whose treatment included an IDH1 peptide vaccine. The TCR was taken from a man aged 25-45 years with glioma.

This CDR3 is CASSYSQRHYNEQFF. The CDR3 DNA sequence: TGCGCCAGCAGCTATAGCCAGCGGCACTACAATGAGCAGTTCTTC. The chain couples TRBV4-1 to TRBJ2-1; D may be TRBD2 (5 bases). The length of the CDR3 is 15 residues. Trimming pared 5 bases from V and 3 bases from J, leaving 14 bases between. Germline CDR1 and CDR2: MGHRA and YSYEKL.